A single sample is the source of the 11 T cell receptor beta chains below, sequenced in a study of shared clonotypes between healthy human individuals. Assay: immunoSEQ multiplex PCR; the TCRdb copy retains only in-frame clones and omits some. The sample consists of roughly 1,100,000 clones, roughly 70% of them appearing once. Source material: memory CD4+ T cells sorted from blood. Subset described: CD45RA-negative fraction. These receptors were obtained from a young man in good health.

The gene calls are TRBV11-2 and TRBJ2-1; no definite D call. The germline CDR1 and CDR2 sequences are SGHAT and FQNNGV. This CDR3 contains 13 residues. Trimming took off 0 bases at V and 7 bases at J, with 7 bases between the two ends. CDR3 protein: CASSLDRLNEQFF. CDR3 in DNA: TGTGCCAGCAGCTTAGACAGGCTTAATGAGCAGTTCTTC.

The chain recombines TRBV7-3 with TRBJ1-2, with TRBD1 matching 9 bases. Germline V gene lookup returns CDR1 SGHTA and CDR2 FQGTGA. V lost 4 bases to trimming and J lost 8 bases; unmatched junction nucleotides: 14. CDR3 length equals 16 residues. The CDR3 sequence is CASSSPIPGQGRGYTF. In DNA, the CDR3 is TGTGCCAGCAGCTCACCCATCCCGGGACAGGGCAGAGGCTACACCTTC.

In its sample, this clone was seen many times. The chain joins TRBV18 to TRBJ2-1; D is undetermined. The CDR3 sequence is 15 residues long. Germline V gives CDR1 KGHSH, CDR2 LQKENI. Between the trimmed V and J ends, which lost 3 bases and 5 bases, there was a span of 14 bases. Here the CDR3 DNA reads TGTGCCAGCTCACCTCGCCTTGTGATTGACAATGAGCAGTTCTTC. Translated, it gives CASSPRLVIDNEQFF.

The chain joins TRBV4-1 to TRBJ2-1; 15 bases are a match to TRBD2. There are 19 residues in the CDR3. Germline V CDR1 and CDR2: MGHRA, YSYEKL. V shed 0 bases and J 7 bases; nucleotides not matched to a gene: 10. In DNA form, the CDR3 reads TGCGCCAGCAGCCAAGATCCCGGACTAGCGGGGGGGCCGAGGAATGAGCAGTTCTTC. Amino acids: CASSQDPGLAGGPRNEQFF.

For the CDR3, the DNA is TGTGCCATCGGGTCCCCAGGGTCCTACGAGCAGTACTTC. Encoded protein: CAIGSPGSYEQYF. The chain has TRBV10-3 and TRBJ2-5; weak D call: TRBD1 (5 bases). The J call may be incorrect, as the DNA end agrees better with TRBJ2-7. The length of the CDR3 is 13 residues. Germline V gene lookup returns CDR1 ENHRY and CDR2 SYGVKD.

The chain combines TRBV28 with TRBJ1-2; tentatively, D is TRBD1 (5 bases). The CDR3 spans 14 residues. Trimming stripped 2 bases from V and 8 bases from J, with 15 bases between. CDR1 is MDHEN and CDR2 is SYDVKM in the germline V gene. The CDR3 protein is CASSLTVTASGYTF. CDR3 sequence (DNA): TGTGCCAGCAGTTTAACTGTGACAGCCTCCGGCTACACCTTC.

This clone has only a few counts. This sequence joins TRBV6-5 and TRBJ1-2, with 7 nucleotides matching TRBD1. CDR3 length: 14 amino acids. CDR1 is MNHEY, CDR2 SVGAGI, per germline. Trimming at V came to 8 bases and at J to 8 bases, leaving 14 bases not matched to a gene. The CDR3 spells CASYKTGLIKGYTF. DNA of the CDR3: TGTGCCAGCTATAAGACAGGGCTTATAAAAGGCTACACCTTC.

V gene TRBV4-1 combines with J gene TRBJ2-7; D unresolved. The V and J ends lost 2 bases and 5 bases respectively, with 16 bases between them. The germline V gene has CDR1 MGHRA and CDR2 YSYEKL. This CDR3 spans 15 amino acids. The DNA of the CDR3 is TGCGCCAGCAGCCAAAAAACCCCCTCAGCCCACGAGCAGTACTTC. Amino acids: CASSQKTPSAHEQYF.

This chain joins TRBV6-1 and TRBJ2-3, with D uncertain. The CDR3 runs 13 residues. Germline V gene data show CDR1 as MNHNS and CDR2 as SASEGT. Trimming removed 3 bases from V and 4 bases from J, with 8 bases in between. As DNA, the CDR3 is TGTGCCAGCAGTGAGTACAGCTCAGATACGCAGTATTTT. Its protein product is CASSEYSSDTQYF.

This chain uses TRBV30 with TRBJ1-2; D gene uncertain. CDR3 length: 14 amino acids. V was clipped by 4 bases and J by 3 bases, with 15 bases between them. The germline V gene has CDR1 GTSNPN and CDR2 SVGIG (reference sequence). Written as DNA, the CDR3 is TGTGCCTGGAATGCTCAGCTTAACTACTATGGCTACACCTTC. Amino acid sequence: CAWNAQLNYYGYTF.

This clone was seen just once. CDR3 nucleotide sequence: TGTGCCAGCAGTTACTCTCGGAGAGGCGAGCAGTACTTC. It is translated as CASSYSRRGEQYF. The chain recombines TRBV6-5 with TRBJ2-7, with D uncertain. The CDR3 covers 13 residues. The germline V gene has CDR1 MNHEY and CDR2 SVGAGI. Deletions cut 0 bases from V and 6 bases from J, with 9 bases between.